This T cell receptor beta chain is drawn from a study of blood T cell repertoires in COVID-19. In the source study's methods: Quantification of nucleated cells was approximated via reference gene primer amplification. Data came from immunoSEQ multiplex PCR; TCRdb stores just in-frame clones and leaves some out. For V, J and clone size, that table is used; D and trimming come from the DNA. The profile shows roughly 350,000 clones, around 91% of them singletons. The CDR3 has 15 amino acids. Germline V gene lookup returns CDR1 MNHEY and CDR2 SMNVEV (reference sequence). Losses at the gene ends were 6 bases for V and 8 bases for J; bases not matched to a gene: 12. This clone turned up a few times.

The sequenced material came from peripheral blood. The chain is built from TRBV27 and TRBJ1-4; 7 bases match TRBD1. The TCR originated in a woman aged 18-35 years who had recovered from COVID-19. CDR3 nucleotides: TGTGCCAGCAGCCGCCTCCAGGGGGTGAGGGAAAAACTGTTTTTT. It translates to CASSRLQGVREKLFF.